Below, one T cell receptor (beta chain) is given with its context. Its antigen is not known. This sample stems from a study of beta chain features in type 1 diabetes. This CDR3 is 16 amino acids long. Germline V gene data show CDR1 as MNHEY and CDR2 as SVGAGI. J gave up 3 bases and V 8 bases, and 16 bases lay outside the gene matches. Reverse transcribing all isolated RNA meant expressed TCRB transcripts were sequenced. About 3.6 million reads were obtained on average from naive, central memory and regulatory T cell samples. The method was immunoSEQ multiplex PCR; TCRdb's version includes in-frame clones alone and lacks a portion of them. The data hold 350,000 to 400,000 clones, with less than 15% observed a single time. Notes on the study in general: Insertions were fewer and deletions more numerous at VDJ junctions in type 1 diabetes patients. Among patients, naive, central memory and Treg TCRB repertoires appeared more similar than among healthy donors.

Sorting of CD4+ naive, central memory, regulatory and stem cell-like memory cells was performed via CD45RO/CCR7/CD25/CD127/CD95/CD27. The V and J genes are TRBV6-5 and TRBJ2-7, with 7 bases matching TRBD1. The sample taken for sequencing was naive CD4+ T cells from blood. The TCR was taken from a woman younger than 30 in good health. The CDR3 is CASRFLVPRGHYEQYF. In nucleotides, the CDR3 is TGTGCCAGCCGTTTCCTTGTACCGAGGGGGCACTACGAGCAGTACTTC.